The entry that follows covers one TCR beta chain sequence. The CDR3 contains 14 residues. Germline loops: CDR1 DFQATT, CDR2 SNEGSKA (reference sequence). The TCR libraries each used total RNA (about 3,500 ng per library). TCRdb reprocessed the 5' RACE reads, keeping one entry per CDR3 protein, no DNA. The sample shows more than 300,000 distinct CDR3 sequences, and 2.5% to 3% sits with its ten largest clones. These data belong to a study of monozygotic twins with inflammatory bowel disease. The chain is built from TRBV20-1 and TRBJ2-1; TCRdb indicates TRBD1, and absent DNA this call remains unverified. The origin of this receptor is a human donor with ulcerative colitis or Crohn's disease, or a healthy co-twin of an affected twin (not recorded which). Specimen: blood. CDR3 residues: CSAHGQSSYNEQFF.